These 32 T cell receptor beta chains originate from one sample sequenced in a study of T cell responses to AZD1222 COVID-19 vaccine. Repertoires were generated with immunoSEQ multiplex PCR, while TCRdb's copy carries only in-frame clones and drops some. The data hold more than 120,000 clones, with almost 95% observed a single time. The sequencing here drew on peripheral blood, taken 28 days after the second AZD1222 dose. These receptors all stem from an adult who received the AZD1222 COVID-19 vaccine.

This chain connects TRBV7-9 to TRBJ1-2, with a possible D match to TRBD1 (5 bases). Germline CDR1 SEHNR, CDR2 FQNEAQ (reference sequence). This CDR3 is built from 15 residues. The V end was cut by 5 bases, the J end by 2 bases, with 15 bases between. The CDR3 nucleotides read TGTGCCAGCAGCCCACGGGGGGGATTCAACTATGGCTACACCTTC. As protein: CASSPRGGFNYGYTF. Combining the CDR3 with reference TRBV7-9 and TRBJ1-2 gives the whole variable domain DTGVSQNPRHKITKRGQNVTFRCDPISEHNRLYWYRQTLGQGPEFLTYFQNEAQLEKSRLLSDRFSAERPKGSFSTLEIQRTEQGDSAMYLCASSPRGGFNYGYTFGSGTRLTVV.

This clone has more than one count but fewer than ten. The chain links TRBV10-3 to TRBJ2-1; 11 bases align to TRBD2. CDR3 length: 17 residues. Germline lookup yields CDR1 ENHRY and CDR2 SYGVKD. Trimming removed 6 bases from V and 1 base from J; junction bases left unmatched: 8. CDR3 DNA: TGTGCCATCAGGGTAGCGGGAGGGTACGGGTCCTACAATGAGCAGTTCTTC. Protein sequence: CAIRVAGGYGSYNEQFF.

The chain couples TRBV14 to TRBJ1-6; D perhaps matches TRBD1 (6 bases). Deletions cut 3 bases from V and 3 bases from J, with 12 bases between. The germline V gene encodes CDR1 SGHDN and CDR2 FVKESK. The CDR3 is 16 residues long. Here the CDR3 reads CASSQYGGRYNSPLHF. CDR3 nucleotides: TGTGCCAGCAGCCAGTACGGGGGCCGCTATAATTCACCCCTCCACTTT.

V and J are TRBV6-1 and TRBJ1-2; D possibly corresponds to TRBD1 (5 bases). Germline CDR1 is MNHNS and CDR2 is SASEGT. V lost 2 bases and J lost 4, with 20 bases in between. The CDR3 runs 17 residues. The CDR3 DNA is TGTGCCAGCAGTGAAAGAGGGACCAACCCTCGGGGCTATGGCTACACCTTC. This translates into CASSERGTNPRGYGYTF.

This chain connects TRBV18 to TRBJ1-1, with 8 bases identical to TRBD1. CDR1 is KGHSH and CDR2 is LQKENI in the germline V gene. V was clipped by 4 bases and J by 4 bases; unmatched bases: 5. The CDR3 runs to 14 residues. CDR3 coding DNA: TGTGCCAGCTCACTGCAGGGGGCTGGCACTGAAGCTTTCTTT. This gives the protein CASSLQGAGTEAFF. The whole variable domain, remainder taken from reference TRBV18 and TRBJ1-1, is NAGVMQNPRHLVRRRGQEARLRCSPMKGHSHVYWYRQLPEEGLKFMVYLQKENIIDESGMPKERFSAEFPKEGPSILRIQQVVRGDSAAYFCASSLQGAGTEAFFGQGTRLTVV.

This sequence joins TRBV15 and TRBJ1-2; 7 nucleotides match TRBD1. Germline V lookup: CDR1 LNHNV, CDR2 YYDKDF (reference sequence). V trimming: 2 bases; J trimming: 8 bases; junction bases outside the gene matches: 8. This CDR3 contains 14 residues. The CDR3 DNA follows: TGTGCCACCAGCAGATCCGGGACAGCCGCCGGCTACACCTTC. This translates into CATSRSGTAAGYTF.

The DNA of the CDR3 is TGTGCCAGCTCACCAAGTCCACTTACAGGGAATAGGTACAATGAGCAGTTCTTC. Encoded protein: CASSPSPLTGNRYNEQFF. This chain uses TRBV18 with TRBJ2-1; D might be TRBD1 (6 bases). Trimming removed 2 bases at V and 4 bases at J, with 21 bases between. The CDR3 runs to 18 residues. CDR1 and CDR2 from the germline V gene are KGHSH and LQKENI.

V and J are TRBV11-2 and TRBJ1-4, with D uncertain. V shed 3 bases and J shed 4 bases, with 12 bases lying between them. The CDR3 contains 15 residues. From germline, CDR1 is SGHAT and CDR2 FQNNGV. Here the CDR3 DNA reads TGTGCCAGCAGCTTGAGTGACGGTGGTAATGAAAAACTGTTTTTT. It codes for CASSLSDGGNEKLFF.

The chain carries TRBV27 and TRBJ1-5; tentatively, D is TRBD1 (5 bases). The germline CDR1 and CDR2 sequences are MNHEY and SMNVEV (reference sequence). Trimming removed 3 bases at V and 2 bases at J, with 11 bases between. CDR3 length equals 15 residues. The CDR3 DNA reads TGTGCCAGCAGTTTGGGGCAGGTGGGCAATCAGCCCCAGCATTTT. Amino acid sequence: CASSLGQVGNQPQHF.

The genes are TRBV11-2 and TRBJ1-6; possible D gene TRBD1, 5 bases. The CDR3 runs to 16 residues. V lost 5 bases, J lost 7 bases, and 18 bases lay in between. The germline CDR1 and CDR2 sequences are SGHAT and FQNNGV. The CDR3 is CASSSGPGPVNSPLHF. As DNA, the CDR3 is TGTGCCAGCAGCAGCGGCCCGGGGCCAGTCAATTCACCCCTCCACTTT.

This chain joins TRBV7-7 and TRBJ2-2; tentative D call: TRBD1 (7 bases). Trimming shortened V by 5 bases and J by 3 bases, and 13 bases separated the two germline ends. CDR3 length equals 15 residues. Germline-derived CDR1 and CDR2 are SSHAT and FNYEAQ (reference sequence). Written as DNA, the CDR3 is TGTGCCAGCAGCGCCGACAGGGAGGACACCGGGGAGCTGTTTTTT. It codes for CASSADREDTGELFF.

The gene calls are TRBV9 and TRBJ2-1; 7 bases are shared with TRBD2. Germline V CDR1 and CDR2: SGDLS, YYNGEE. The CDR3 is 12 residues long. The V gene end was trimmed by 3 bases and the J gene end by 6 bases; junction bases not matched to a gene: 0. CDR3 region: CASSASGNEQFF. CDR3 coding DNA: TGTGCCAGCAGCGCTAGCGGCAATGAGCAGTTCTTC.

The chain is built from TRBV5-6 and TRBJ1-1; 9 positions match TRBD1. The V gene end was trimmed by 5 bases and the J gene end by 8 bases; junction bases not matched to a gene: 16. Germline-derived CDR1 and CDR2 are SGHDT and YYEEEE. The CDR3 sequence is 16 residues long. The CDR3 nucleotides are TGTGCCAGCAGTTCCACAGGGGGCGATTTCTCGGAAGAAGCTTTCTTT. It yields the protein CASSSTGGDFSEEAFF.

CDR3 residues: CASSPGGATNNSPLHF. In nucleotides, the CDR3 is TGTGCCAGCAGCCCAGGTGGCGCCACTAATAATTCACCCCTCCACTTT. The chain links TRBV5-4 to TRBJ1-6; the D is unclear. The ends were cut back, 4 bases at V and 5 bases at J, with 16 bases in the middle. The length of the CDR3 is 16 residues. The germline V gene encodes CDR1 SGHNT and CDR2 YYREEE (reference sequence).

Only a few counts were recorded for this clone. This chain's CDR3 is CASSLGPGIKETQYF. CDR3 bases: TGCGCCAGCAGCTTGGGTCCGGGGATCAAAGAGACCCAGTACTTC. The V and J genes are TRBV5-1 and TRBJ2-5, with a weak D call TRBD2 (5 bases). Deletions cut 0 bases from V and 3 bases from J, with 12 bases between. The CDR3 runs to 15 residues. Looked up from germline, CDR1 is SGHRS and CDR2 is YFSETQ. Together with reference TRBV5-1 and TRBJ2-5, the CDR3 gives the full variable domain: KAGVTQTPRYLIKTRGQQVTLSCSPISGHRSVSWYQQTPGQGLQFLFEYFSETQRNKGNFPGRFSGRQFSNSRSEMNVSTLELGDSALYLCASSLGPGIKETQYFGPGTRLLVL.

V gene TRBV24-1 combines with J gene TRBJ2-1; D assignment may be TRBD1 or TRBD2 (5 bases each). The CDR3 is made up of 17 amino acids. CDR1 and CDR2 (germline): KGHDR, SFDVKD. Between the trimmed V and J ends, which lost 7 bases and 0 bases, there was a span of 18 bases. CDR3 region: CATREAPGRGSYNEQFF. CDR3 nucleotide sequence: TGTGCCACCAGAGAAGCTCCAGGGAGAGGCTCCTACAATGAGCAGTTCTTC.

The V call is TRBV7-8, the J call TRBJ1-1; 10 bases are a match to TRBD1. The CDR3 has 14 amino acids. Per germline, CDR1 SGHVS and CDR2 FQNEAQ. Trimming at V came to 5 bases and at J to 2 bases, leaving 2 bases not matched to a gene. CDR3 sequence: CASSATGGNTEAFF. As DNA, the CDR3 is TGTGCCAGCAGCGCGACAGGGGGCAACACTGAAGCTTTCTTT. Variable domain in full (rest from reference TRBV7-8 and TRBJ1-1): GAGVSQSPRYKVAKRGQDVALRCDPISGHVSLFWYQQALGQGPEFLTYFQNEAQLDKSGLPSDRFFAERPEGSVSTLKIQRTQQEDSAVYLCASSATGGNTEAFFGQGTRLTVV.

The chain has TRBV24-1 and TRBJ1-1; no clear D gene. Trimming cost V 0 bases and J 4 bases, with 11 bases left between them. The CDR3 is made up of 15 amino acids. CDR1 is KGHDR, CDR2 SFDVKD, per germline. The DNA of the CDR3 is TGTGCCACCAGTGATTTGCGGGGTTCGGGCACTGAAGCTTTCTTT. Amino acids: CATSDLRGSGTEAFF.

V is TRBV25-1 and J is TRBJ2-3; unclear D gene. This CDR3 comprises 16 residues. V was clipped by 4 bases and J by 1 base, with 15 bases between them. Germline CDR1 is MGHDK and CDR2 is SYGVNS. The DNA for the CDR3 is TGTGCCAGCAGTGGCGTTGGCGGAAGTGGCACAGATACGCAGTATTTT. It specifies CASSGVGGSGTDTQYF.

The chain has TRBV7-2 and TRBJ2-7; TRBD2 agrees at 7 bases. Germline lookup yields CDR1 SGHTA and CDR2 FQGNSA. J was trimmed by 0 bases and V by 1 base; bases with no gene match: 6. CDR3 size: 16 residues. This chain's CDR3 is CASSLDIPSGSYEQYF. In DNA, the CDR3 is TGTGCCAGCAGCTTAGATATTCCTAGCGGCTCCTACGAGCAGTACTTC. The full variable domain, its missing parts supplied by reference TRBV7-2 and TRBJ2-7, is GAGVSQSPSNKVTEKGKDVELRCDPISGHTALYWYRQSLGQGLEFLIYFQGNSAPDKSGLPSDRFSAERTGGSVSTLTIQRTQQEDSAVYLCASSLDIPSGSYEQYFGPGTRLTVT.

CDR3 loop: CALSGQNNSPLHF. DNA for the CDR3: TGTGCCTTAAGCGGACAGAATAATTCACCCCTCCACTTT. The chain carries TRBV6-6 and TRBJ1-6; TRBD1 might be the D (6 bases). CDR1 and CDR2 from the germline V gene are MNHNY and SVGAGI (reference sequence). CDR3 length equals 13 residues. V was clipped by 11 bases and J by 5 bases, with 13 bases between them.

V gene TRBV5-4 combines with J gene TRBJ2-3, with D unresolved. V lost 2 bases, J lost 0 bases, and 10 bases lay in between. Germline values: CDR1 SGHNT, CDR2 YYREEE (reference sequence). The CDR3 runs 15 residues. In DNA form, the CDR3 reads TGTGCCAGCAGCTTAAGTCCACAGAGCACAGATACGCAGTATTTT. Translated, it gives CASSLSPQSTDTQYF.

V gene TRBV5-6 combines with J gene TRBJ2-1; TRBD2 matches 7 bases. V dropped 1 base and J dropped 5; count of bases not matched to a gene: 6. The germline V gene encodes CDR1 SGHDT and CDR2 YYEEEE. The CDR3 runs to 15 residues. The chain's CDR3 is CASSLKQRGNNEQFF. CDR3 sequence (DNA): TGTGCCAGCAGCTTGAAGCAGCGGGGAAACAATGAGCAGTTCTTC.

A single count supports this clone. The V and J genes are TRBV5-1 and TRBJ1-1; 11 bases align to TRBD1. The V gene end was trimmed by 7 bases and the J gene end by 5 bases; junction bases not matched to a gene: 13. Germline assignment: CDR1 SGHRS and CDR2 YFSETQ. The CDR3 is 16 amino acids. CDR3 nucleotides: TGCGCCAGCTGGGGAGGGACAGGGGGGTCTGGAACTGAAGCTTTCTTT. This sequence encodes CASWGGTGGSGTEAFF. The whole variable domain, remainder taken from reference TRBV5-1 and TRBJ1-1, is KAGVTQTPRYLIKTRGQQVTLSCSPISGHRSVSWYQQTPGQGLQFLFEYFSETQRNKGNFPGRFSGRQFSNSRSEMNVSTLELGDSALYLCASWGGTGGSGTEAFFGQGTRLTVV.

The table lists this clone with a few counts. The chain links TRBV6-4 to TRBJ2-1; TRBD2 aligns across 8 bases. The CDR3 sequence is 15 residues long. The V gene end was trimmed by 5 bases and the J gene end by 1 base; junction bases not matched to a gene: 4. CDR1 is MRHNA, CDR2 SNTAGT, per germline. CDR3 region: CASSNSGGSYNEQFF. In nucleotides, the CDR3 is TGTGCCAGCAGTAACAGCGGGGGATCCTACAATGAGCAGTTCTTC.

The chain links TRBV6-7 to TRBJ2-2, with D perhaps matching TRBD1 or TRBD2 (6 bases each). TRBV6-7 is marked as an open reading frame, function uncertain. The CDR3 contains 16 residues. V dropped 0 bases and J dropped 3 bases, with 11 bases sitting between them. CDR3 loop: CASSYSVRGDTGELFF. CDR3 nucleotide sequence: TGTGCCAGCAGTTACTCGGTAAGGGGGGACACCGGGGAGCTGTTTTTT.

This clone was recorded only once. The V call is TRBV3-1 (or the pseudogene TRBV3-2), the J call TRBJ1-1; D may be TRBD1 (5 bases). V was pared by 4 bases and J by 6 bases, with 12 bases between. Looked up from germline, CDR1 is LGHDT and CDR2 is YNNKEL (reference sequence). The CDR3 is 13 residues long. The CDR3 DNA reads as TGTGCCAGCAGCCGGGCCCAGGGAGCTGAAGCTTTCTTT. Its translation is CASSRAQGAEAFF.

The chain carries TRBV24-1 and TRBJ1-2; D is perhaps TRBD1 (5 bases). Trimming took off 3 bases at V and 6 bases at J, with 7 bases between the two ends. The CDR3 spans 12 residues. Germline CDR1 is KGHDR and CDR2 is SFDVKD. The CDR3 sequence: CATSDGHNGYTF. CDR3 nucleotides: TGTGCCACCAGTGATGGACATAATGGCTACACCTTC.

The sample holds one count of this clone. The chain's CDR3 is CATKTSGQSYNEQFF. The CDR3 DNA reads TGTGCCACCAAAACTAGCGGGCAATCCTACAATGAGCAGTTCTTC. The chain links TRBV6-5 to TRBJ2-1; 9 bases fit TRBD2. Per germline, CDR1 MNHEY and CDR2 SVGAGI. CDR3 length equals 15 residues. V trimming: 10 bases; J trimming: 1 base; junction bases outside the gene matches: 8.

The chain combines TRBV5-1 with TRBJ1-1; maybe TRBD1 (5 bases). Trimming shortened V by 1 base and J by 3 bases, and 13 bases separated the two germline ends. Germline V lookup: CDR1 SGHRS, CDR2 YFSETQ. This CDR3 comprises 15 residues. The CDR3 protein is CASSLQTGSYTEAFF. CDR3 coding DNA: TGCGCCAGCAGCTTGCAAACAGGCTCCTACACTGAAGCTTTCTTT.

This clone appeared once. The CDR3 loop is CASRPPGESYGYTF. CDR3 coding DNA: TGTGCCAGCAGACCCCCTGGGGAGTCGTATGGCTACACCTTC. The rearrangement uses TRBV7-8 and TRBJ1-2; no reliable D call. Germline V gene data show CDR1 as SGHVS and CDR2 as FQNEAQ. V shed 6 bases and J shed 5 bases, with 16 bases lying between them. The CDR3 loop spans 14 amino acids.

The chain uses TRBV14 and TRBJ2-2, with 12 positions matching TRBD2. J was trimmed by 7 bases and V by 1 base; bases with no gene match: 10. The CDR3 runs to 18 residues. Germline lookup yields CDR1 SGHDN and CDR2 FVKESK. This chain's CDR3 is CASSQASGRAGGYGELFF. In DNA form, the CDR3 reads TGTGCCAGCAGCCAAGCTAGCGGGAGGGCCGGAGGTTACGGGGAGCTGTTTTTT. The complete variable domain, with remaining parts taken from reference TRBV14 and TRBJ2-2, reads EAGVTQFPSHSVIEKGQTVTLRCDPISGHDNLYWYRRVMGKEIKFLLHFVKESKQDESGMPNNRFLAERTGGTYSTLKVQPAELEDSGVYFCASSQASGRAGGYGELFFGEGSRLTVL.